This T cell receptor (beta chain) emerged from a study of T cell changes during pregnancy in multiple sclerosis. CDR1 and CDR2 (germline): KGHSH, LQKENI. CDR3 length equals 12 residues. In regard to this clone: A read error may produce the germline difference seen at one junction end.

Assay used: immunoSEQ multiplex PCR; TCRdb lists only in-frame clones, some missing. This sample has around 60,000 clones; approximately 90% occur once, and the top ten carry roughly 2.7%. The TCR comes from a female donor in good health, enrolled as a control in a pregnancy study. The rearrangement joins TRBV18 to TRBJ2-1, with no clear D. Source: peripheral blood, taken in the second trimester of pregnancy. CDR3 DNA sequence: TGTGCCAGCTCATACTCCTCCAATGAGCAGTTCTTC. It encodes CASSYSSNEQFF.